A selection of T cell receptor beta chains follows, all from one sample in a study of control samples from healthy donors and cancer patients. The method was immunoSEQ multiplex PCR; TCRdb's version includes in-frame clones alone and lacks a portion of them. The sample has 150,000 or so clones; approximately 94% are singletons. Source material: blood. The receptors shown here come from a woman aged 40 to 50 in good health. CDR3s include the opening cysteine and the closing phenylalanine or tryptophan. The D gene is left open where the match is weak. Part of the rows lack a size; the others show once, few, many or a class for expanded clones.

CDR3 protein: CASSLAYRPTYEQYF
CDR3 DNA: TGTGCCAGCAGCTTAGCGTACCGTCCCACCTACGAGCAGTACTTC
D gene: .
J gene: TRBJ2-7
V gene: TRBV7-2
clone size: .

CDR3 protein: CASSTGVSVSGELFF
CDR3 DNA: TGTGCCAGCAGCACCGGTGTTAGTGTCTCCGGGGAGCTGTTTTTT
D gene: .
J gene: TRBJ2-2
V gene: TRBV13
clone size: .

CDR3 protein: CASRRDVASGNTIYF
CDR3 DNA: TGCGCCAGCAGACGGGACGTTGCCTCTGGAAACACCATATATTTT
D gene: .
J gene: TRBJ1-3
V gene: TRBV5-1
clone size: .

CDR3 protein: CASSVDSSPLHF
CDR3 DNA: TGTGCCAGCAGCGTAGACAGCTCACCCCTCCACTTT
D gene: .
J gene: TRBJ1-6
V gene: TRBV9
clone size: once

CDR3 protein: CASSRLYSSYNEQFF
CDR3 DNA: TGTGCCAGCAGTCGACTGTACAGCTCCTACAATGAGCAGTTCTTC
D gene: .
J gene: TRBJ2-1
V gene: TRBV6-5
clone size: few

CDR3 protein: CASSWDRGSYEQYF
CDR3 DNA: TGTGCCAGCAGCTGGGACAGGGGATCCTACGAGCAGTACTTC
D gene: TRBD1
J gene: TRBJ2-7
V gene: TRBV3-1/TRBV3-2
clone size: .

CDR3 protein: CASSRPGDPKTGPTNEKLFF
CDR3 DNA: TGTGCCAGCAGCCGACCCGGGGACCCTAAAACGGGTCCAACTAATGAAAAACTGTTTTTT
D gene: .
J gene: TRBJ1-4
V gene: TRBV13
clone size: .

CDR3 protein: CSVEVSSRDRGREKLFF
CDR3 DNA: TGCAGCGTTGAAGTTAGCTCCCGGGACAGGGGTAGAGAAAAACTGTTTTTT
D gene: TRBD1
J gene: TRBJ1-4
V gene: TRBV29-1
clone size: .

CDR3 protein: CASSASRASGANVLTF
CDR3 DNA: TGTGCCAGCAGTGCCTCCAGGGCATCTGGGGCCAACGTCCTGACTTTC
D gene: .
J gene: TRBJ2-6
V gene: TRBV6-4
clone size: .

CDR3 protein: CAIGTSSNQPQHF
CDR3 DNA: TGTGCCATCGGGACTTCTAGCAATCAGCCCCAGCATTTT
D gene: .
J gene: TRBJ1-5
V gene: TRBV7-8
clone size: .

CDR3 protein: CASSEFGLAGASYNEQFF
CDR3 DNA: TGTGCCAGCAGTGAATTCGGACTAGCGGGAGCGTCCTACAATGAGCAGTTCTTC
D gene: TRBD2
J gene: TRBJ2-1
V gene: TRBV25-1
clone size: .

CDR3 protein: CASESTPNTEAFF
CDR3 DNA: TGTGCCAGCGAATCTACCCCGAACACTGAAGCTTTCTTT
D gene: .
J gene: TRBJ1-1
V gene: TRBV9
clone size: .